This T cell receptor beta chain came from a study of blood T cells in healthy people across ages. For this clonotype: Antigen: not known. A much more abundant neighbour one base away suggests this may be a read error.

Study-level findings and limits: Researchers judged that diversity estimates from one million T cells fell short of true values.

Through a sample-barcoded 5' primer and a J-beta primer mix, a second PCR was run for 7 to 11 cycles. Via MiXCR, TCRdb re-called the 5' RACE reads, giving one row per CDR3 protein. The sample contains under 2 million distinct CDR3 sequences, around 35% of which appear only once. The material sequenced was blood. The sequence was obtained from a woman between 25 and 40 years old in good health.

The CDR3 DNA reads as TGTGCCAGCAGCCCCCAGGGGAGCCACCACAATGAGCAGTTCTTC. As protein: CASSPQGSHHNEQFF. The gene calls are TRBV7-2 and TRBJ2-1; the D gene is possibly TRBD1 (6 bases). V lost 5 bases and J lost 5, with 16 bases in between. Germline values: CDR1 SGHTA, CDR2 FQGNSA. The CDR3 is 15 amino acids.